One sample yielded the 23 T cell receptor beta chains listed below, sequenced in a study of control samples from healthy donors and cancer patients. The data were produced by immunoSEQ multiplex PCR, yet TCRdb's version contains in-frame clones alone and is incomplete. The sample holds some 130,000 clones; around 90% are singletons and the top ten take approximately 2.7%. Sequencing input: blood. Receptors were obtained from a man between 18 and 35 years old in good health.

Concerning this clone: Other DNA sequences within the sample encode an identical CDR3. The chain employs TRBV7-9 and TRBJ1-5; tentatively, D is TRBD1 (6 bases). From germline, CDR1 is SEHNR and CDR2 FQNEAQ (reference sequence). Trimming pared 4 bases from V and 7 bases from J, leaving 8 bases between. The CDR3 is 12 amino acids. The CDR3 bases are TGTGCCAGCAGCTCACAGGGACAGCCCCAGCATTTT. This gives the protein CASSSQGQPQHF.

The rearrangement joins TRBV6-5 to TRBJ2-7, with TRBD1 identical over 7 bases. V shed 0 bases, J shed 7 bases, and the junction held 6 bases outside the gene matches. Germline CDR1 MNHEY, CDR2 SVGAGI. CDR3 length: 14 amino acids. In DNA, the CDR3 is TGTGCCAGCAGTTACTCGACAGGGTCGGGTGAGCAGTACGTC. This translates into CASSYSTGSGEQYV.

CDR3 DNA sequence: TGTGCCAGTAGCCTCGGGACAGACCTTGAAGCTTTCTTT. Its translation: CASSLGTDLEAFF. This chain joins TRBV19 and TRBJ1-1, with TRBD1 identical over 7 bases. Looked up from germline, CDR1 is LNHDA and CDR2 is SQIVND (reference sequence). V lost 6 bases and J lost 7; bases outside the gene matches: 8. The CDR3 sequence is 13 residues long.

This chain joins TRBV7-9 and TRBJ2-7; TRBD1 matches 7 bases. Germline-derived CDR1 and CDR2 are SEHNR and FQNEAQ (reference sequence). After removal of 4 bases from V and 3 bases from J, the junction contained 3 bases not matched to a gene. The CDR3 has 13 amino acids. The CDR3 DNA sequence: TGTGCCAGCAGCTCCCGGACAGGCTACGAGCAGTACGTC. Protein: CASSSRTGYEQYV.

The rearrangement links TRBV27 to TRBJ2-5, with 7 bases fitting TRBD2. The CDR3 contains 15 residues. V dropped 3 bases and J dropped 4; count of bases not matched to a gene: 8. Germline lookup yields CDR1 MNHEY and CDR2 SMNVEV (reference sequence). The CDR3 sequence: CASSFSKRGGETQYF. The CDR3 bases are TGTGCCAGCAGTTTCTCGAAGCGGGGAGGAGAGACCCAGTACTTC.

This chain connects TRBV7-3 to TRBJ1-1; D call uncertain. The CDR3 has 13 amino acids. V shed 5 bases and J shed 0 bases, with 7 bases lying between them. Germline V lookup: CDR1 SGHTA, CDR2 FQGTGA. The CDR3 coding sequence is TGTGCCAGCAGCAGCACAATGAACACTGAAGCTTTCTTT. It yields the protein CASSSTMNTEAFF.

This chain's CDR3 is CASSLAGESNTGELFF. CDR3 DNA: TGCGCCAGCAGCTTAGCGGGAGAATCGAACACCGGGGAGCTGTTTTTT. V gene TRBV5-1 combines with J gene TRBJ2-2; 8 bases are a match to TRBD2. This CDR3 has 16 residues. The V gene end was trimmed by 2 bases and the J gene end by 0 bases; junction bases not matched to a gene: 3. The germline gives CDR1 SGHRS, CDR2 YFSETQ. Full variable domain (rest looked up from reference TRBV5-1 and TRBJ2-2): KAGVTQTPRYLIKTRGQQVTLSCSPISGHRSVSWYQQTPGQGLQFLFEYFSETQRNKGNFPGRFSGRQFSNSRSEMNVSTLELGDSALYLCASSLAGESNTGELFFGEGSRLTVL.

The V and J genes are TRBV30 and TRBJ2-6; D is unresolved. V lost 4 bases and J lost 1, with 5 bases in between. Per germline, CDR1 GTSNPN and CDR2 SVGIG (reference sequence). CDR3 length equals 13 residues. The CDR3 loop reads CAWKGSGANVLTF. The CDR3 DNA reads TGTGCCTGGAAAGGATCTGGGGCCAACGTCCTGACTTTC.

This clone came up a few times. The gene calls are TRBV7-9 and TRBJ1-2, with D unresolved. The CDR3 extends over 12 amino acids. Germline V gene lookup returns CDR1 SEHNR and CDR2 FQNEAQ (reference sequence). Trimming removed 1 base at V and 4 bases at J, with 4 bases between. The CDR3 sequence is CASSLGTYGYTF. The CDR3 bases are TGTGCCAGCAGCTTAGGGACCTATGGCTACACCTTC.

The sample holds a few counts of this clone. V and J are TRBV5-6 and TRBJ2-1; D remains ambiguous. The CDR3 has 14 residues. V lost 2 bases and J 2 bases, leaving 8 bases between the germline ends. Germline V CDR1 and CDR2: SGHDT, YYEEEE. CDR3 coding DNA: TGTGCCAGCAGCTTAAAGTCTGCCTACAATGAGCAGTTCTTC. This gives the protein CASSLKSAYNEQFF.

The V and J genes are TRBV11-3 and TRBJ2-4, with D unclear. Germline lookup yields CDR1 SGHNT and CDR2 YENEEA. The length of the CDR3 is 14 residues. V gave up 7 bases and J gave up 1 base, with 11 bases separating them. The CDR3 bases are TGTGCCAGCACCACGAGAGAGGCCAAAAACATTCAGTACTTC. As protein: CASTTREAKNIQYF.

The V and J genes are TRBV3-1 (or the pseudogene TRBV3-2) and TRBJ1-1; TRBD1 matches at 8 bases. CDR1 and CDR2 (germline): LGHDT, YNNKEL (reference sequence). The CDR3 sequence is 16 residues long. With 3 bases clipped from V and 1 base from J, the junction kept 7 bases outside the gene matches. The CDR3 bases are TGTGCCAGCAGCCACGACAGGGGTCGGGGGAACACTGAAGCTTTCTTT. Its translation is CASSHDRGRGNTEAFF.

This sequence joins TRBV28 and TRBJ1-2; no definite D call. Between the trimmed V and J ends, which lost 5 bases and 8 bases, there was a span of 12 bases. The CDR3 totals 12 residues. Germline CDR1 reads MDHEN; CDR2 reads SYDVKM. The CDR3 DNA sequence: TGTGCCAGCAGTATCGGCACGAGAGGCTACACCTTC. This codes for CASSIGTRGYTF.

The chain links TRBV12-3 or TRBV12-4 to TRBJ1-1; D unclear. V lost 6 bases and J 0 bases, leaving 5 bases between the germline ends. The CDR3 extends over 12 amino acids. In nucleotides, the CDR3 is TGTGCCAGCAGGGAACTGAACACTGAAGCTTTCTTT. Translating it yields CASRELNTEAFF.

The chain couples TRBV6-5 to TRBJ2-1, with TRBD2 matching 7 bases. Looked up from germline, CDR1 is MNHEY and CDR2 is SVGAGI. The CDR3 spans 15 residues. The V gene end was trimmed by 0 bases and the J gene end by 2 bases; junction bases not matched to a gene: 1. The CDR3 DNA is TGTGCCAGCAGTTACTCGGGAGGGGCCTACAATGAGCAGTTCTTC. This sequence encodes CASSYSGGAYNEQFF.

The rearrangement uses TRBV7-2 and TRBJ1-2; a weak D match, TRBD1 (6 bases). This CDR3 region has 12 residues. Germline V CDR1 and CDR2: SGHTA, FQGNSA. The ends were cut back, 3 bases at V and 8 bases at J, with 10 bases in the middle. The CDR3 DNA is TGTGCCAGCAGCTTTATCGGGGGCGGCTACACCTTC. Translation: CASSFIGGGYTF.

This clone was picked up a small number of times. The V gene is TRBV4-1, the J gene TRBJ1-1; D is undetermined. The V and J ends lost 0 bases and 7 bases respectively, with 12 bases between them. Germline loops: CDR1 MGHRA, CDR2 YSYEKL. The CDR3 spans 14 residues. CDR3 amino acids: CASSQDPLSIEAFF. Here the CDR3 DNA reads TGCGCCAGCAGCCAAGATCCTCTGAGTATTGAAGCTTTCTTT.

The chain joins TRBV11-3 to TRBJ1-1; D remains ambiguous. This CDR3 has 16 amino acids. V lost 2 bases and J 3 bases, leaving 16 bases between the germline ends. The germline gives CDR1 SGHNT, CDR2 YENEEA. The CDR3 DNA reads as TGTGCCAGCAGCTTATTTTTCTTCGCCGGGGACACTGAAGCTTTCTTT. This gives the protein CASSLFFFAGDTEAFF.

The chain carries TRBV6-5 and TRBJ1-1; 7 positions agree with TRBD1. Germline CDR1 reads MNHEY; CDR2 reads SVGAGI. The V and J ends lost 6 bases and 5 bases, in that order; junction bases with no gene match: 9. The CDR3 totals 14 residues. CDR3 loop: CASSKDRIGTEAFF. The CDR3 coding sequence is TGTGCCAGCAGCAAGGACAGGATAGGAACTGAAGCTTTCTTT.

Concerning this clone: No conserved phenylalanine or tryptophan ends this CDR3, so it is likely a read error. The limits of the CDR3 on the DNA are not certain, so only TCRdb's listed CDR3 is given. The V call is TRBV11-3, the J call TRBJ2-7. A total of 8 residues make up the CDR3, ends included. CDR1 and CDR2 (germline): SGHNT, YENEEA. The CDR3 region is CASSLELG.

The chain links TRBV7-2 to TRBJ2-7, with 8 bases that match TRBD1. CDR1 SGHTA and CDR2 FQGNSA come from the germline V gene. V shed 5 bases and J 0 bases; nucleotides not matched to a gene: 6. The CDR3 contains 15 residues. CDR3 in DNA: TGTGCCAGCAGCCAGCAGGGGGCCCCCTCCTACGAGCAGTACTTC. Translation: CASSQQGAPSYEQYF.

The gene calls are TRBV3-1 (or the pseudogene TRBV3-2) and TRBJ2-5; D possibly matches TRBD1 or TRBD2 (6 bases each). The CDR3 consists of 14 residues. CDR1 LGHDT and CDR2 YNNKEL come from the germline V gene (reference sequence). V shed 3 bases and J shed 4 bases, with 12 bases lying between them. The CDR3 loop reads CASSQTRGGETQYF. The CDR3 nucleotides are TGTGCCAGCAGCCAGACCAGGGGAGGAGAGACCCAGTACTTC.

This clone occurred once. This sequence joins TRBV18 and TRBJ2-3, with D maybe TRBD1 (8 bases). Germline assignment: CDR1 KGHSH and CDR2 LQKENI. This CDR3 region has 16 residues. Trimming stripped 2 bases from V and 1 base from J, with 13 bases between. CDR3 nucleotide sequence: TGTGCCAGCTCACCAGCTACAGGGGGGGGCACAGATACGCAGTATTTT. Translated: CASSPATGGGTDTQYF.